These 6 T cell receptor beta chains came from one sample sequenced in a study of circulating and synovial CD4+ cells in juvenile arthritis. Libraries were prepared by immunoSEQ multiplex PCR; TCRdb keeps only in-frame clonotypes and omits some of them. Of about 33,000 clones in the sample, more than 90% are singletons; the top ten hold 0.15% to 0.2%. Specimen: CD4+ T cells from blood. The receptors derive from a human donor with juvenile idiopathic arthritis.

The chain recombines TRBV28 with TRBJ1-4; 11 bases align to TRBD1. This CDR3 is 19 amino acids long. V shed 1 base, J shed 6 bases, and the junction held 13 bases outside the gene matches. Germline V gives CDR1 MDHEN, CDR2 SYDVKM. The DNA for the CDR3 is TGTGCCAGCAGTTTATTTCCCCCCGGGACAGGGGGTCCCGATGAAAAACTGTTTTTT. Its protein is CASSLFPPGTGGPDEKLFF.

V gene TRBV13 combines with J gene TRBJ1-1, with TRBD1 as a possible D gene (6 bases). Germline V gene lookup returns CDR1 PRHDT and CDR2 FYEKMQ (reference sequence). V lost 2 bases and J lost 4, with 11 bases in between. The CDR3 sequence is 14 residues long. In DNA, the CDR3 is TGTGCCAGCAGCTTACGCGGCAGGGGCACTGAAGCTTTCTTT. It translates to CASSLRGRGTEAFF. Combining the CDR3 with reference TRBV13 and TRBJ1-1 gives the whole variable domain AAGVIQSPRHLIKEKRETATLKCYPIPRHDTVYWYQQGPGQDPQFLISFYEKMQSDKGSIPDRFSAQQFSDYHSELNMSSLELGDSALYFCASSLRGRGTEAFFGQGTRLTVV.

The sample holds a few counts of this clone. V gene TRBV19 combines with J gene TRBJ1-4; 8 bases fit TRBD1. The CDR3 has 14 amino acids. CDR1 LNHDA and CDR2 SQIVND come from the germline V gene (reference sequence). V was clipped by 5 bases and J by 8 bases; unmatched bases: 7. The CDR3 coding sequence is TGTGCCAGTAGTCCAGGACAGGGAGTCGAAAAACTGTTTTTT. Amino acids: CASSPGQGVEKLFF.

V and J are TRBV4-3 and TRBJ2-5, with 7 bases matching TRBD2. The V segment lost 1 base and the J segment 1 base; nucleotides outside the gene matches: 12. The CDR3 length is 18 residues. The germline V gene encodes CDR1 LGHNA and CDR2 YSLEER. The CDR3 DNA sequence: TGCGCCAGCAGCCAAGCCTACGGGACCCGGGGGGTCCAAGAGACCCAGTACTTC. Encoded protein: CASSQAYGTRGVQETQYF.

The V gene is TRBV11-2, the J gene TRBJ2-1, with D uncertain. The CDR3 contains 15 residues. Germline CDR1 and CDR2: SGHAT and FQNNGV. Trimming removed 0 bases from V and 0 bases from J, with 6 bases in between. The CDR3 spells CASSLDFSSYNEQFF. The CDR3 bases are TGTGCCAGCAGCTTAGACTTTAGCTCCTACAATGAGCAGTTCTTC.

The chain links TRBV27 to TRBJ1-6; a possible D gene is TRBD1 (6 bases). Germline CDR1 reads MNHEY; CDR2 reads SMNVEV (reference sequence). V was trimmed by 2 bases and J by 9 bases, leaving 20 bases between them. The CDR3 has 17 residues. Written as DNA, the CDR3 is TGTGCCAGCAGTTTACCCCAACGGACAGCAACTGTTTCACCCCTCCACTTT. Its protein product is CASSLPQRTATVSPLHF.